These T cell receptor beta chains were read from a single sample in a study of shared clonotypes between healthy human individuals. This table comes from immunoSEQ multiplex PCR, and its TCRdb copy is limited to in-frame clones, with some not included. The sample lists roughly 2.1 million clones, roughly 91% occurring once. Sequencing input: naive CD8+ T cells from PBMCs. The source is a man between 18 and 29 years old in good health. Some clones in this sample may be carry-over from other donors' samples. CDR3s include the opening cysteine and the closing phenylalanine or tryptophan. Fields, in order: V gene, J gene, D gene, clone size, CDR3 protein, CDR3 DNA. The D gene is left open where the match is weak. Part of the rows lack a size; the others show once, few, many or a class for expanded clones.

TRBV27	TRBJ1-2	NA	NA	CASSLGGAAVGYTF	TGTGCCAGCAGTTTGGGGGGGGCAGCAGTTGGCTACACCTTC
TRBV11-2	TRBJ2-7	TRBD2	NA	CASSLGSGAPYEQYF	TGTGCCAGCAGCTTGGGGAGCGGGGCCCCCTACGAGCAGTACTTC
TRBV14	TRBJ1-2	NA	few	CASSQDYPWGAGYTF	TGTGCCAGCAGCCAAGATTACCCATGGGGCGCTGGCTACACCTTC
TRBV27	TRBJ2-3	NA	NA	CASSPYKTVTDTQYF	TGTGCCAGCAGTCCCTATAAGACGGTTACAGATACGCAGTATTTT
TRBV19	TRBJ1-1	NA	NA	CASSIYGFTEAFF	TGTGCCAGTAGTATCTATGGATTTACTGAAGCTTTCTTT
TRBV7-9	TRBJ1-5	NA	NA	CASSPQGENQPQHF	TGTGCCAGCAGCCCTCAAGGCGAAAATCAGCCCCAGCATTTT
TRBV6-1	TRBJ2-1	NA	once	CATSHYNEQFF	TGTGCCACCTCTCACTACAATGAGCAGTTCTTC
TRBV9	TRBJ1-3	NA	NA	CASSSGNTIYF	TGTGCCAGCAGCTCTGGAAACACCATATATTTT
TRBV9	TRBJ2-7	TRBD2	NA	CASSVGVGLAGDKYF	TGTGCCAGCAGCGTGGGGGTGGGACTAGCGGGAGATAAGTACTTC
TRBV15	TRBJ2-2	TRBD1	NA	CATSRGQGAITGELFF	TGTGCCACCAGCAGGGGACAGGGGGCTATCACCGGGGAGCTGTTTTTT
TRBV7-2	TRBJ2-2	NA	NA	CASSFLAVHTGELFF	TGTGCCAGCAGCTTCTTAGCGGTACACACCGGGGAGCTGTTTTTT
TRBV29-1	TRBJ1-1	NA	NA	CSSRGGVGEAFF	TGCAGCTCCCGCGGGGGAGTGGGTGAAGCTTTCTTT
TRBV15	TRBJ2-2	NA	NA	CATSRERAAAGELFF	TGTGCCACCAGCAGAGAAAGGGCAGCCGCCGGGGAGCTGTTTTTT
TRBV27	TRBJ2-7	TRBD1	NA	CASSPWDSSYEQYF	TGTGCCAGCAGTCCCTGGGACAGCTCCTACGAGCAGTACTTC
TRBV2	TRBJ1-5	TRBD1	NA	CASSQQGESNQPQHF	TGTGCCAGCAGCCAACAGGGGGAGAGCAATCAGCCCCAGCATTTT
TRBV19	TRBJ1-3	NA	NA	CASSTSQDFPSSGNTIYF	TGTGCCAGTAGTACCTCCCAGGACTTCCCGAGCTCTGGAAACACCATATATTTT
TRBV27	TRBJ2-7	TRBD1	NA	CASSYLGQSSYEQYF	TGTGCCAGCAGCTACCTGGGACAGAGCTCCTACGAGCAGTACTTC
TRBV10-1	TRBJ2-5	NA	NA	CASQKTQETQYF	TGCGCCAGCCAGAAAACCCAAGAGACCCAGTACTTC
TRBV6-6	TRBJ2-5	NA	NA	CASSYSRETQYF	TGTGCCAGCAGTTACTCCAGGGAGACCCAGTACTTC
TRBV19	TRBJ1-5	TRBD1	NA	CASSKGQAINQPQHF	TGTGCCAGTAGCAAGGGACAGGCGATCAATCAGCCCCAGCATTTT
TRBV29-1	TRBJ2-7	NA	NA	CSVSLAITYEQYF	TGCAGCGTCTCTCTAGCGATAACCTACGAGCAGTACTTC
TRBV9	TRBJ1-4	NA	NA	CASSSPGTYGEKLFF	TGTGCCAGCAGCTCTCCTGGGACTTACGGAGAAAAACTGTTTTTT